Shown below are 4 T cell receptor beta chains from a single sample sequenced in a study of Graves' ophthalmopathy and Graves' hyperthyroidism. The authors amplified TCR beta CDR3 regions from RNA transcripts. After a first-round RT-PCR with HTBI primers, a second-round multiplex PCR was run. TCRdb reanalysed the multiplex PCR reads using MiXCR and keeps one entry per CDR3 protein. The sample consists of approximately 210,000 distinct CDR3 sequences, under 30% of them appearing once. The specimen was peripheral blood. The source is a man aged 50 to 59 with Graves' ophthalmopathy.

This clonotype was detected ten times or more. J is TRBJ1-1 and V is TRBV6-2 or TRBV6-3, with D possibly TRBD1 on 6 matching bases. Germline V gene data show CDR1 as MNHEY and CDR2 as SVGEGT. The length of the CDR3 is 13 residues. Between the trimmed V and J ends, which lost 7 bases and 9 bases, there was a span of 18 bases. CDR3 DNA: TGTGCCAGCACCTTGGACAGAGCAATGAAAGCTTTCTTT. It yields the protein CASTLDRAMKAFF.

The CDR3 nucleotides read TGTGCCAGCAGCTCCTTTTTGGGCCAAGAGACCCAGTACTTC. Its protein is CASSSFLGQETQYF. The chain carries TRBV6-1 and TRBJ2-5; D not resolved. V shed 6 bases and J shed 1 base, with 12 bases lying between them. The length of the CDR3 is 14 residues. Germline V gene lookup returns CDR1 MNHNS and CDR2 SASEGT.

This chain links TRBV12-3 or TRBV12-4 with TRBJ2-2, with D perhaps being TRBD1 or TRBD2 (5 bases each). Trimming stripped 6 bases from V and 0 bases from J, with 8 bases between. CDR3 size: 14 residues. CDR3 amino acids: CASRRGTNTGELFF. Here the CDR3 DNA reads TGTGCCAGCAGGAGGGGCACGAACACCGGGGAGCTGTTTTTT.

This clonotype was seen at least ten times. The chain is built from TRBV28 and TRBJ2-7; unclear D gene. Trimming stripped 3 bases from V and 5 bases from J, with 14 bases between. Germline V gene sequence: CDR1 MDHEN, CDR2 SYDVKM. The CDR3 runs to 14 residues. DNA for the CDR3: TGTGCCAGCAGTTTTCCCCTCCAGCCCCACGAGCAGTACTTC. Its protein is CASSFPLQPHEQYF.